The present T cell receptor beta chain was sequenced within a study of T cells in Graves' hyperthyroidism and ophthalmopathy. About the study: Peripheral blood was acquired at first diagnosis, ahead of any therapy whatsoever.

Researchers took RNA transcripts and amplified the TCR beta CDR3 regions from them. HTBI primers were the set used in a first-round RT-PCR of the TCR CDR3. TCRdb recomputed calls from the multiplex PCR reads with MiXCR, one row per CDR3 protein. The sample gives about 740,000 distinct CDR3 sequences, approximately 14% of which show up once; more than 8.5% is in the top ten. In this sample, this clonotype turned up many times. The CDR3 loop spans 16 amino acids. Trimming took off 6 bases at V and 5 bases at J, with 22 bases between the two ends. Germline assignment: CDR1 MDHEN and CDR2 SYDVKM. The clonotype was recovered from a woman younger than 35 with Graves' hyperthyroidism. Sample: blood. The rearrangement links TRBV28 to TRBJ1-2; possibly TRBD1 for D (5 bases). CDR3 sequence (DNA): TGTGCCAGCAGCCAACCCCGGGGGGGGTCCGTTTATGGCTACACCTTC. Its protein is CASSQPRGGSVYGYTF.